This T cell receptor beta chain originates from a study of cytomegalovirus exposure and HLA in healthy donors. General study findings and limits: There were some 150 TCR beta chains listed as cytomegalovirus-associated. In a later analysis, a missense DCLRE1C variant was linked to TCR beta V- and J-gene trimming. Some V segments could not be told apart, so they were left out, TRBV6-2 and TRBV6-3 among them.

The donors, nominally healthy at sampling, likely had unrecorded immune exposures. This clone was seen only a few times. Its antigen is undetermined. It was with 60 Vbeta and 13 Jbeta primers that the PCR ran. The protocol was immunoSEQ multiplex PCR, while the TCRdb copy is restricted to in-frame clones and leaves out a portion. In the table there are 80,000 to 90,000 clones, 81% of which are singletons. The V gene's germline CDR1 is ENHRY and CDR2 SYGVKD. V lost 6 bases to trimming and J lost 2 bases; unmatched junction nucleotides: 11. The CDR3 totals 16 residues. This clonotype was sampled from a woman in her 30s in good health and CMV-seronegative. Sequencing was performed on PBMCs. The chain combines TRBV10-3 with TRBJ2-7; 9 bases agree with TRBD2. The CDR3 coding sequence is TGTGCCATCAGCGATTCCCGACTAGCGGTTCCCTACGAGCAGTACTTC. The encoded protein is CAISDSRLAVPYEQYF.